Listed here is a single TCR beta chain. No antigen is known for it. Only in-frame clones appear in the TCRdb table, and some are missing; sequencing was by immunoSEQ multiplex PCR. Among 38,000 or so clones listed, 85% to 95% were seen once. The V end lost 5 bases, the J end lost 4 bases, and 12 bases lay between the germline ends. This CDR3 has 13 residues. Per the germline V gene, CDR1 is MNHEY and CDR2 is SMNVEV (reference sequence). This sample was included in a study of cytomegalovirus exposure and HLA in healthy donors. Study summary: The 95 to 150 validation repertoires were produced on the same platform as the roughly 660 repertoires of the first cohort. This was reported in a later analysis.

Notes on the study in general: Some TCR beta chains (around 180 of them) were listed as cytomegalovirus-associated. Usually a TCR sequence was rare, but some public TCRs were found in many donors.

The source of this sequence is a man aged 18 to 30 in good health and CMV-seronegative. Sequencing input: PBMCs. The J gene is TRBJ2-7, the V gene TRBV27, with a possible D match to TRBD1 (6 bases). The CDR3 DNA reads TGTGCCAGCAGTGACCGGGACACTTACGAGCAGTACTTC. This gives the protein CASSDRDTYEQYF.